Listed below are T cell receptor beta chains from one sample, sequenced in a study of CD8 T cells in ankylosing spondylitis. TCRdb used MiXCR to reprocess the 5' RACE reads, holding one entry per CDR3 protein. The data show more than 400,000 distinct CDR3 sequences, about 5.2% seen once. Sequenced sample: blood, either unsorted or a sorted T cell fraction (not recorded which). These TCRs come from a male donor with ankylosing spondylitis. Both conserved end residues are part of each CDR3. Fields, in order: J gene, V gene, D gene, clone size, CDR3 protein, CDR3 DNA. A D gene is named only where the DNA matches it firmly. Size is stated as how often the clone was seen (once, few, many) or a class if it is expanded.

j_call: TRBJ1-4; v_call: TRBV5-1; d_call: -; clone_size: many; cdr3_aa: CASSLGGGAYEKLFF; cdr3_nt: TGCGCCAGCAGCTTGGGTGGGGGCGCCTATGAAAAACTGTTTTTT
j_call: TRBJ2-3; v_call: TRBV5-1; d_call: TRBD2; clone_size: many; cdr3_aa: CASSLGTSGSGTDTQYF; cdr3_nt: TGCGCCAGCAGCTTGGGGACTAGCGGGAGCGGCACAGATACGCAGTATTTT
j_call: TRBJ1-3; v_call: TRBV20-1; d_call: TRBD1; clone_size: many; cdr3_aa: CSAPTGAGNTIYF; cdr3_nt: TGCAGTGCTCCTACAGGGGCTGGAAACACCATATATTTT
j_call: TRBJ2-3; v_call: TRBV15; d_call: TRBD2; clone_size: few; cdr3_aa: CATRGGGSTDTQYF; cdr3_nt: TGTGCCACCAGGGGCGGGGGGAGCACAGATACGCAGTATTTT
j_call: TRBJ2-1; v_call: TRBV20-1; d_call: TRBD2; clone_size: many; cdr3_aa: CSARDLPSGYNEQFF; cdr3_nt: TGCAGTGCTAGAGATCTGCCTAGCGGCTACAATGAGCAGTTCTTC
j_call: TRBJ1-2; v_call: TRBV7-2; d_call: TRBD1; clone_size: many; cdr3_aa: CASSLRAPTGGGGYTF; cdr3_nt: TGTGCCAGCAGCTTAAGGGCCCCTACAGGGGGCGGTGGCTACACCTTC
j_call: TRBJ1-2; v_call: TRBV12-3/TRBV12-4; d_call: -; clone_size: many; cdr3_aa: CASSRTSGAGYGYTF; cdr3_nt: TGTGCCAGCAGCCGGACCTCCGGGGCCGGCTATGGCTACACCTTC
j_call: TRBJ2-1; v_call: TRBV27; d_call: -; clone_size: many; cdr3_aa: CASSSGVPTYNEQFF; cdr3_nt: TGTGCCAGTAGCTCAGGGGTCCCGACCTACAATGAGCAGTTCTTC
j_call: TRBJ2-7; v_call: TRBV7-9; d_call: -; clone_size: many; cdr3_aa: CASSFLGTVAGEQYF; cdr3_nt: TGTGCCAGCAGCTTTCTTGGGACAGTAGCGGGAGAGCAGTACTTC
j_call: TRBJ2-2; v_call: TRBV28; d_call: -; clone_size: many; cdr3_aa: CASSQFRASNTGELFF; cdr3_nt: TGTGCCAGCAGTCAGTTCAGGGCGTCGAACACCGGGGAGCTGTTTTTT
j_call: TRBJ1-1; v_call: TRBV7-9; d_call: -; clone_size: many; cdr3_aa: CASSLARRTEAFF; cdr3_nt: TGTGCCAGCAGCTTAGCAAGGCGCACTGAAGCTTTCTTT